This T cell receptor beta chain is from a study of blood T cell repertoires in COVID-19. Whole-study context: Both acute and convalescent COVID-19 samples were obtained from the United States, Italy and Spain.

Original processing notes: Scientists estimated how many nucleated cells there were by amplifying reference gene primers. The protocol was immunoSEQ multiplex PCR, while the TCRdb copy is restricted to in-frame clones and leaves out a portion. V, J and clone size are taken as reported in that table, and D and trimming were inferred from the DNA itself. The sample carries nearly 40,000 clones, about four fifths recorded once. The source is a man at least 80 years old with active or convalescent COVID-19. The source material was peripheral blood.

The CDR3 protein is CASSPLAGGSYEQYF. The CDR3 coding sequence is TGTGCCAGCAGTCCCCTTGCGGGGGGCAGCTACGAGCAGTACTTC. This chain joins TRBV28 and TRBJ2-7; 8 nucleotides align to TRBD2. Trimming removed 5 bases from V and 3 bases from J; junction bases left unmatched: 9. Per germline, CDR1 MDHEN and CDR2 SYDVKM. The CDR3 runs 15 residues. Full variable domain (outside the CDR3, taken from reference TRBV28 and TRBJ2-7): DVKVTQSSRYLVKRTGEKVFLECVQDMDHENMFWYRQDPGLGLRLIYFSYDVKMKEKGDIPEGYSVSREKKERFSLILESASTNQTSMYLCASSPLAGGSYEQYFGPGTRLTVT.